The clone carrying this T cell receptor (beta chain) has a handful of counts. The sample comes from a study of identical twins. The CDR3 spans 15 residues. Germline lookup yields CDR1 MNHEY and CDR2 SVGEGT. Trimming at V came to 6 bases and at J to 5 bases, leaving 10 bases not matched to a gene. A single record per CDR3 protein comes from TCRdb applying MiXCR to the 5' RACE reads. The data contain about 340,000 distinct CDR3 sequences, about 10% of them singletons. V usage is TRBV6-2 or TRBV6-3 and J usage is TRBJ2-7; TRBD2 aligns across 10 bases. Material: naive T cells sorted from blood. The clonotype comes from a woman between 50 and 59 years old in good health. CDR3 in DNA: TGTGCCAGCAGCAGTCTAGCGGGAGTGAGGAACGAGCAGTACTTC. Translating it yields CASSSLAGVRNEQYF.